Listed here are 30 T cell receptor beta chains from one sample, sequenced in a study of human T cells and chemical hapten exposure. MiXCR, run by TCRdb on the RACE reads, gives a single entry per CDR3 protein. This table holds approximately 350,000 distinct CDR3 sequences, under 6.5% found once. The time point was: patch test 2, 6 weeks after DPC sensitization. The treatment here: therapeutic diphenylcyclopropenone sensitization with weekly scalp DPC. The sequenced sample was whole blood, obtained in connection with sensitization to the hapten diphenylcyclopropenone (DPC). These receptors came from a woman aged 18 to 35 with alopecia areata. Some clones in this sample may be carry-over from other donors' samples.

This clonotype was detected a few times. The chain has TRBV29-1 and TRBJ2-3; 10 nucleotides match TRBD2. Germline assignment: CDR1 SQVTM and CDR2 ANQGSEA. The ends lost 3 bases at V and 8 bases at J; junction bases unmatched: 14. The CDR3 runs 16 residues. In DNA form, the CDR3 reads TGCAGCGTTGATTCGAAGCTAGCGGGGGCAGTGGGTACGCAGTATTTT. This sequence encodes CSVDSKLAGAVGTQYF.

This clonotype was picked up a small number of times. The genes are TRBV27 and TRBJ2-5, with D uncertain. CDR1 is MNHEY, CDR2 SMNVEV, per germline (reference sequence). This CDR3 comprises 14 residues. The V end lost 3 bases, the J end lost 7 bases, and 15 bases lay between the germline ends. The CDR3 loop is CASSLADASGTQYF. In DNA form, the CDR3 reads TGTGCCAGCAGTTTGGCAGATGCCTCGGGGACCCAGTACTTC.

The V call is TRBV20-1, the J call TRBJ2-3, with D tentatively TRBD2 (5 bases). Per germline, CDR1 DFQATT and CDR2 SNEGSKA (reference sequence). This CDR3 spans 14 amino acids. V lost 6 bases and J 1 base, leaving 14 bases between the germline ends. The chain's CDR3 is CSAREGTGTDTQYF. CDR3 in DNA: TGCAGTGCCCGAGAGGGTACTGGCACAGATACGCAGTATTTT.

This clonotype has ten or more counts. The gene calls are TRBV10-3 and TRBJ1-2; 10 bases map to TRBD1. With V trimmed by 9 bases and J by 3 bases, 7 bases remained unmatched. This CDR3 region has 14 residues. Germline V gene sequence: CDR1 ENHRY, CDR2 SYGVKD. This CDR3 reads CAIADRGRDYGYTF. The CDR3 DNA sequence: TGTGCCATAGCTGACAGGGGGCGAGACTATGGCTACACCTTC.

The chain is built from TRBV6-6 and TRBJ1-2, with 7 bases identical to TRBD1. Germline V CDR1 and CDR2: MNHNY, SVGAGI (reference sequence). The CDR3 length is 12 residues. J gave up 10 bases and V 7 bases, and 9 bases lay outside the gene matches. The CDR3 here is CASNTNRGSYTF. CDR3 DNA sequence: TGTGCCAGCAATACCAACAGGGGATCCTACACCTTC.

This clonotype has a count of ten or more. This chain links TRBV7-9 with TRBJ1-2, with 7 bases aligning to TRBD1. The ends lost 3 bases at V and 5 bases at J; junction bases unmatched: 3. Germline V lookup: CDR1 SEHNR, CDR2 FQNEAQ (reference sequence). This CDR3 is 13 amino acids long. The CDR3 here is CASSFDRVYGYTF. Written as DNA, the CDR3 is TGTGCCAGCAGCTTCGACAGGGTATATGGCTACACCTTC.

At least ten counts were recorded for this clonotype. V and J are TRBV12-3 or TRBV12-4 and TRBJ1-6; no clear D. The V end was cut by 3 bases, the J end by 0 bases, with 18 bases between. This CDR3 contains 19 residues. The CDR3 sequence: CASSLIWQPTSSYNSPLHF. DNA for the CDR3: TGTGCCAGCAGTTTGATTTGGCAGCCTACGAGCTCCTATAATTCACCCCTCCACTTT.

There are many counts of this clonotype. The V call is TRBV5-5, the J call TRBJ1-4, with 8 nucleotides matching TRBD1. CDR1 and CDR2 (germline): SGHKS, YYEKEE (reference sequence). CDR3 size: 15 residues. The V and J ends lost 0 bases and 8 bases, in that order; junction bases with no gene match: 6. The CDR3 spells CASSLARGLGEKLFF. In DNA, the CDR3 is TGTGCCAGCAGCTTGGCCAGGGGGCTCGGGGAAAAACTGTTTTTT.

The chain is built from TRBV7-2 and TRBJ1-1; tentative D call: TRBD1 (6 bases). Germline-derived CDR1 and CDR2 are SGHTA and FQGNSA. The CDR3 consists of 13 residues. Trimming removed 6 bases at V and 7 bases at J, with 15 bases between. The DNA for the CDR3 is TGTGCCAGCAGTTTAATCCTACAGGGTGAAGCTTTCTTT. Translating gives CASSLILQGEAFF.

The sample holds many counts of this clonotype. CDR3 DNA sequence: TGCAGTGCTAGTCTAATGGGACAGAACTATGGCTACACCTTC. Protein: CSASLMGQNYGYTF. This sequence joins TRBV20-1 and TRBJ1-2; 7 positions match TRBD1. This CDR3 region has 14 residues. V shed 3 bases, J shed 2 bases, and the junction held 6 bases outside the gene matches. Germline V gene sequence: CDR1 DFQATT, CDR2 SNEGSKA (reference sequence).

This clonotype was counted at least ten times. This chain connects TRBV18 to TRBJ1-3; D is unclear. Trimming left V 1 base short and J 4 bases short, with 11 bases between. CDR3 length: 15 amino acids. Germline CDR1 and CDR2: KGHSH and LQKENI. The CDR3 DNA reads TGTGCCAGCTCACCACAGGCCGTCCCAGGAAACACCATATATTTT. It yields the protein CASSPQAVPGNTIYF.

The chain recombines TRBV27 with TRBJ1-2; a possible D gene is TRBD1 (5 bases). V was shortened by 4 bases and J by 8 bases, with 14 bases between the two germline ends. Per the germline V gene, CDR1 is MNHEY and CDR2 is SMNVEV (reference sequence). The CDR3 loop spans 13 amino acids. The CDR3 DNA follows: TGTGCCAGCAGTTCCGGGACTACTTGGGGCTACACCTTC. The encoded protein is CASSSGTTWGYTF.

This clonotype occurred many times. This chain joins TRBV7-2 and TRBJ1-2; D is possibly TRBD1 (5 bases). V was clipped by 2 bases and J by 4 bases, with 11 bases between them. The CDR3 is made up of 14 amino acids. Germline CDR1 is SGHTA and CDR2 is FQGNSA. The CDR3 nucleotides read TGTGCCAGCAGCTTATATCAGGGAGGCTATGGCTACACCTTC. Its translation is CASSLYQGGYGYTF.

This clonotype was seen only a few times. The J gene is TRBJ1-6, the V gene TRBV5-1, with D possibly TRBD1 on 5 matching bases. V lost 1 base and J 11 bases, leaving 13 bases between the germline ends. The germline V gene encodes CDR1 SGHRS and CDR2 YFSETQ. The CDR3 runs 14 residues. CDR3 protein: CASSLWQGRPPLHF. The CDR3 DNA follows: TGCGCCAGCAGCTTGTGGCAGGGTCGGCCACCCCTCCACTTT.

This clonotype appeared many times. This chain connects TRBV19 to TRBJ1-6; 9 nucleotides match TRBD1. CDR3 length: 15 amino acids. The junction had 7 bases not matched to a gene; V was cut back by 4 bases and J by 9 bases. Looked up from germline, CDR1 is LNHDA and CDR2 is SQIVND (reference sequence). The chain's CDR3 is CASSTLGTGSSPLHF. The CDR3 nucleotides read TGTGCCAGTAGTACCCTCGGGACAGGGAGTTCACCCCTCCACTTT.

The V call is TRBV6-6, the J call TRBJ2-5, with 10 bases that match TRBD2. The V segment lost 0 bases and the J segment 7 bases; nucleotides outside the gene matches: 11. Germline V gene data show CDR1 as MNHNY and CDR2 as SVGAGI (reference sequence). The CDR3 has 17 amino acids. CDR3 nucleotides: TGTGCCAGCAGTTACTCCGGTGGGAGCGGGGGGGCCGGGACCCAGTACTTC. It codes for CASSYSGGSGGAGTQYF.

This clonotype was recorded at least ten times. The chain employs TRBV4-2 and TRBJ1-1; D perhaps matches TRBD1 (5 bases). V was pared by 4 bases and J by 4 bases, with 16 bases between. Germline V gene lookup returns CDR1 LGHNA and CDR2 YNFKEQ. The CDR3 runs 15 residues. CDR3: CASSPGIGAITEAFF. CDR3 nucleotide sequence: TGTGCCAGCAGCCCTGGCATAGGGGCAATCACTGAAGCTTTCTTT.

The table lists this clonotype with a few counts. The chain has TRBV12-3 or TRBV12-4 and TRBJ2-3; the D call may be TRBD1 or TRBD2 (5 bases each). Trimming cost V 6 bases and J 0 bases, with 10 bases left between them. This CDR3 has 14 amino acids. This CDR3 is CASRPGQSTDTQYF. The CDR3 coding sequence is TGTGCCAGCAGACCGGGGCAAAGCACAGATACGCAGTATTTT.

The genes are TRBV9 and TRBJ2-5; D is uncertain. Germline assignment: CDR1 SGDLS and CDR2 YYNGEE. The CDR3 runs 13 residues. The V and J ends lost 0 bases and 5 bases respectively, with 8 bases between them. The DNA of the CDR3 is TGTGCCAGCAGCGTAGGGGTCCTGGAGACCCAGTACTTC. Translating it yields CASSVGVLETQYF.

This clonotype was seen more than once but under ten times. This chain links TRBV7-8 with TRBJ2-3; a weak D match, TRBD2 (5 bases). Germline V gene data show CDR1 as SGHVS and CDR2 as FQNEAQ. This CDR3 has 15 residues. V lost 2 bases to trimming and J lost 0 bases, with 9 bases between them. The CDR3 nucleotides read TGTGCCAGCAGCTTAAATGAGGGTAGCACAGATACGCAGTATTTT. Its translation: CASSLNEGSTDTQYF.

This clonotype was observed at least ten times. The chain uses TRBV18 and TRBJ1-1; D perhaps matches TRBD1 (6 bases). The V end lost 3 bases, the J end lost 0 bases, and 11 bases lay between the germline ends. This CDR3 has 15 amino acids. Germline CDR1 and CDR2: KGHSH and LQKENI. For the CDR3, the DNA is TGTGCCAGCTCACCTAGACAGGTTATGAACACTGAAGCTTTCTTT. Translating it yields CASSPRQVMNTEAFF.

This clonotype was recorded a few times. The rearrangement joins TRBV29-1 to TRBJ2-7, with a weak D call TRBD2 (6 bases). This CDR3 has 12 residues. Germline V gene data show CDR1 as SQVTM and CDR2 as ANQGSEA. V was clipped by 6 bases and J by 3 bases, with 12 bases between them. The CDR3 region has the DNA TGCAGCGTCCGTGGGGGGTTCTACGAGCAGTACTTC. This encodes CSVRGGFYEQYF.

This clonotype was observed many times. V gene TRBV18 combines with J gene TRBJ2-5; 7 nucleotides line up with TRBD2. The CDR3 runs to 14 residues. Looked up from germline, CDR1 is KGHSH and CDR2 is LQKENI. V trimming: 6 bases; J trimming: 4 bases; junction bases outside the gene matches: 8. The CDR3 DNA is TGTGCCAGCTCGCTTACTAGCGATCCAGAGACCCAGTACTTC. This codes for CASSLTSDPETQYF. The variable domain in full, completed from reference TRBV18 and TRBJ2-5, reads NAGVMQNPRHLVRRRGQEARLRCSPMKGHSHVYWYRQLPEEGLKFMVYLQKENIIDESGMPKERFSAEFPKEGPSILRIQQVVRGDSAAYFCASSLTSDPETQYFGPGTRLLVL.

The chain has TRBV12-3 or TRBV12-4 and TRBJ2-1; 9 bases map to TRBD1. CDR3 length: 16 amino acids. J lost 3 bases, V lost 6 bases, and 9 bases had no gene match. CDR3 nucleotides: TGTGCCAGCAGACAAACAGGGGGCAGTTTCTACAATGAGCAGTTCTTC. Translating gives CASRQTGGSFYNEQFF.

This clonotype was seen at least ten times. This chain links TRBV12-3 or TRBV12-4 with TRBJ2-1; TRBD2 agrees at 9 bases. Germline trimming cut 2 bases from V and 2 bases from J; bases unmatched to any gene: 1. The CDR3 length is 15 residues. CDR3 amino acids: CASSLLAGAYNEQFF. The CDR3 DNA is TGTGCCAGCAGTTTATTAGCGGGGGCCTACAATGAGCAGTTCTTC.

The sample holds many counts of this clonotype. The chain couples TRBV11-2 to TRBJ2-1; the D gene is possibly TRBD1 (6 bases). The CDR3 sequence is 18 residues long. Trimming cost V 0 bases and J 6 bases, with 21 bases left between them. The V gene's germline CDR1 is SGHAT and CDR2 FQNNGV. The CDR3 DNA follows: TGTGCCAGCAGCTTAGATTGGAGGCTGGGCAGGGGTTTCAATGAGCAGTTCTTC. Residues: CASSLDWRLGRGFNEQFF.

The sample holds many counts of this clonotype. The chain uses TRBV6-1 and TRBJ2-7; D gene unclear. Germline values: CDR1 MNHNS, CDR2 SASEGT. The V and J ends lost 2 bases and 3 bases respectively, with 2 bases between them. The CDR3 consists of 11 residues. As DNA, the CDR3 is TGTGCCAGCAGTGAACGCTACGAGCAGTACTTC. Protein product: CASSERYEQYF.

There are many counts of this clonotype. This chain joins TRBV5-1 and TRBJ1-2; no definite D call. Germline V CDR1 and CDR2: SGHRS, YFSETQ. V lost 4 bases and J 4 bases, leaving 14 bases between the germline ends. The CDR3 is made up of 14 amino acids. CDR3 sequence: CASSQEQLPYGYTF. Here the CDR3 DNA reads TGCGCCAGCAGCCAGGAGCAGCTTCCCTATGGCTACACCTTC.

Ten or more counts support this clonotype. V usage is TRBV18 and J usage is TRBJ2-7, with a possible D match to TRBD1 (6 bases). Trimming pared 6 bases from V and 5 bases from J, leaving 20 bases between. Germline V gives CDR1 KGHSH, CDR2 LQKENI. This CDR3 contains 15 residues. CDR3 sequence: CASSRRTAPVDEQYF. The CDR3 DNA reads TGTGCCAGCTCGCGGAGGACAGCGCCGGTCGACGAGCAGTACTTC.

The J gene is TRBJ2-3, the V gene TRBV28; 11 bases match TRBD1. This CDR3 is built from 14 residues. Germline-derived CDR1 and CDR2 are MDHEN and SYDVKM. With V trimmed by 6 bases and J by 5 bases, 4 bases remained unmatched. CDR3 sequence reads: CASRRTGGLDTQYF. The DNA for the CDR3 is TGTGCCAGCAGGCGGACAGGGGGCTTAGATACGCAGTATTTT.